Each of the 7 T cell receptor beta chains below was sequenced from the same sample in a study of blood T cells in healthy people across ages. It was with a sample-barcoded 5' primer and a J-beta primer mix that a second PCR of roughly 7 to 12 cycles was run. TCRdb reprocessed the 5' RACE reads via MiXCR and lists one record per CDR3 protein. The sample contains about 2 million distinct CDR3 sequences, about 50% of which appear only once. Sequencing input: blood. Every receptor here comes from a middle-aged woman in good health.

A remark on this clonotype: The junction departs from the called germline gene at one end, perhaps through a read error. J is TRBJ2-5 and V is TRBV27, with 12 bases that match TRBD1. This CDR3 region has 17 residues. The germline V gene has CDR1 MNHEY and CDR2 SMNVEV (reference sequence). This chain's CDR3 is CTSRRMGTGGKGETQYF. The CDR3 nucleotides are TGTACCAGCAGACGTATGGGGACAGGGGGCAAAGGGGAGACCCAGTACTTC.

In this sample, this clonotype turned up a few times. The chain uses TRBV7-2 and TRBJ2-1; TRBD1 might be the D (5 bases). CDR1 SGHTA and CDR2 FQGNSA come from the germline V gene. V shed 5 bases and J shed 6 bases, with 8 bases lying between them. CDR3 size: 12 residues. This CDR3 reads CASSARVNEQFF. The CDR3 coding sequence is TGTGCCAGCAGCGCCAGGGTCAATGAGCAGTTCTTC. The variable domain in full, with the rest retrieved from reference TRBV7-2 and TRBJ2-1, is GAGVSQSPSNKVTEKGKDVELRCDPISGHTALYWYRQSLGQGLEFLIYFQGNSAPDKSGLPSDRFSAERTGGSVSTLTIQRTQQEDSAVYLCASSARVNEQFFGPGTRLTVL.

The chain recombines TRBV7-2 with TRBJ2-2, with no clear D. Germline V gives CDR1 SGHTA, CDR2 FQGNSA. This CDR3 has 14 amino acids. Trimming cost V 1 base and J 3 bases, with 6 bases left between them. The DNA of the CDR3 is TGTGCCAGCAGCTTAGTCTACGACACCGGGGAGCTGTTTTTT. This encodes CASSLVYDTGELFF.

The genes are TRBV6-5 and TRBJ2-5; 12 bases fit TRBD2. Trimming removed 2 bases from V and 1 base from J; junction bases left unmatched: 8. Germline CDR1 MNHEY, CDR2 SVGAGI. The CDR3 runs to 18 residues. CDR3 residues: CASSYRLAGGLVQETQYF. The CDR3 DNA reads as TGTGCCAGCAGTTACAGGCTAGCGGGGGGGCTGGTCCAAGAGACCCAGTACTTC.

The chain uses TRBV20-1 and TRBJ1-1; D unclear. The CDR3 extends over 15 amino acids. Germline values: CDR1 DFQATT, CDR2 SNEGSKA (reference sequence). Trimming took 0 bases from V and 0 from J, leaving 11 bases between them. The CDR3 here is CSARDLENLNTEAFF. CDR3 coding DNA: TGCAGTGCTAGAGATTTAGAGAACTTGAACACTGAAGCTTTCTTT.

This clonotype was observed many times. This chain connects TRBV29-1 to TRBJ2-7, with a weak D call TRBD1 (5 bases). The CDR3 loop spans 12 amino acids. Germline CDR1 is SQVTM and CDR2 is ANQGSEA. Trimming left V 2 bases short and J 6 bases short, with 11 bases between. The CDR3 protein is CSVESRVAEQYF. CDR3 coding DNA: TGCAGCGTTGAATCCAGGGTTGCCGAGCAGTACTTC.

V gene TRBV10-3 combines with J gene TRBJ2-7; 7 bases are a match to TRBD1. Trimming cost V 7 bases and J 2 bases; bases outside gene matches: 8. There are 14 residues in the CDR3. From germline, CDR1 is ENHRY and CDR2 SYGVKD. The CDR3 spells CAITRGTATYEQYF. The CDR3 nucleotides are TGTGCCATCACCAGGGGGACAGCAACCTACGAGCAGTACTTC.